This T cell receptor beta chain stems from a study of shared clonotypes between healthy human individuals. Across the study: A donor's plate count was three for CD4 naive and three for CD4 memory; CD8 naive had two and CD8 memory one.

Investigators spread the genomic DNA of each subset evenly over several immunoSEQ plates. Libraries were prepared by immunoSEQ multiplex PCR; TCRdb keeps only in-frame clonotypes and omits some of them. The repertoire holds approximately 500,000 clones, with 90% to 96% as singletons. As regards this clone: Its matching antigen is unknown.

Overall study results and limits: Unshared clonotypes carried lower generation probabilities than those common to all four donors.

The CDR3 is made up of 13 amino acids. Trimming removed 7 bases from V and 10 bases from J; junction bases left unmatched: 10. Per the germline V gene, CDR1 is MNHEY and CDR2 is SMNVEV (reference sequence). J is TRBJ1-5 and V is TRBV27; 7 bases align to TRBD1. Sequencing used naive CD4+ T cells sorted from blood. Subset: CD45RA+ positively selected. The receptor's source is a young woman in good health. As DNA, the CDR3 is TGTGCCAGCATCGACAGGGACCATGGACCCCAGCATTTT. Protein sequence: CASIDRDHGPQHF.